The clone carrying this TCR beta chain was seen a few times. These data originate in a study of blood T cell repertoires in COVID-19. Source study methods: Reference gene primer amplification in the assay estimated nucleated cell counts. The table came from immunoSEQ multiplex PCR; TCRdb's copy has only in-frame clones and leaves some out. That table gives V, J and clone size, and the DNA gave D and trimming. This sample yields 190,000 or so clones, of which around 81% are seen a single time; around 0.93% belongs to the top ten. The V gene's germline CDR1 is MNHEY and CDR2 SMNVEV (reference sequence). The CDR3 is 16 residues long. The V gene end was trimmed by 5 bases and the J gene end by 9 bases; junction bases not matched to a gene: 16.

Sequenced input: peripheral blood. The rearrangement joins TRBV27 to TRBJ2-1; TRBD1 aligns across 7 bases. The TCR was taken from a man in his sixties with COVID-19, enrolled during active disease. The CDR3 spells CASSVPTGFPSVEQFF. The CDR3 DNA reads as TGTGCCAGCAGTGTGCCGACAGGGTTTCCTTCCGTTGAGCAGTTCTTC.